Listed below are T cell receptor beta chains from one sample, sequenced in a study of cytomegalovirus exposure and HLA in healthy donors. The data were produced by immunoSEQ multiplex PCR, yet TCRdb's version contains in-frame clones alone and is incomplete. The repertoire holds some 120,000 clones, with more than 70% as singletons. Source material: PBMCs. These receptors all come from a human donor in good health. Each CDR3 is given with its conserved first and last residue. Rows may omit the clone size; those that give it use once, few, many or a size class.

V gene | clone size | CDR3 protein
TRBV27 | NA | CASSLSGVRGAYGYTF
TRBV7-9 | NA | CASSHSDRDLTYGYTF
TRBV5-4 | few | CASSLAGWDGYTF
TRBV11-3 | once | CASSSRDPGDADTQYF
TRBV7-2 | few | CASSSLAGGGQYF
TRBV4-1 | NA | CASSQGYSTGMRETQYF
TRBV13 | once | CASSLSHGDHTEAFF
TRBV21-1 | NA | CASSCYDSRSPLHF
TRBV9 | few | CASSVAGSANTEAFF
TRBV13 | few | CASSIQGQENTEAFF
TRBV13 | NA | CASTRDAGELFF
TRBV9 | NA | CASSVGQLNQPQHF
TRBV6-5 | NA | CASSYSGDRGHEQYF
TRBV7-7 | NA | CASSPEGGRVGELFF
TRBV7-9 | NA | CASSLAENYGYTF
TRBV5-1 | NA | CASSFGTGTQGLTF
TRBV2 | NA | CASSIADIDSEQYF
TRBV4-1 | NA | CASSQDGGVGYGYTF
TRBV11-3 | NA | CASSAGTSGDEEQFF
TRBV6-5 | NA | CASSYSIRDNQPQHF
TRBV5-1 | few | CASSLAGDTEAFF
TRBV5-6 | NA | CASSGREGYNEQFF
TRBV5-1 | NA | CASSRDRVYNEQFF
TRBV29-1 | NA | CSVGSGKETQYF
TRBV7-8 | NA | CASSQPQTGAYGTDTQYF
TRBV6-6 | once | CASSYGASGGTTEAFF
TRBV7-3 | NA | CASSLNPAYEQYF
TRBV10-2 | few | CASSVGRQNTEAFF
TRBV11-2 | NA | CASSLTGLAQEQYF
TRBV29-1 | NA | CSVIRNSGNTIYF
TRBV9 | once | CASSPLDNSPLHF
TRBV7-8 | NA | CASSFTGERSGNTIYF
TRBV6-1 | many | CASSEEAGGSYNEQFF
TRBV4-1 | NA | CASSQGGGLKKTQYF
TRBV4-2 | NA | CASSPRVAAGGSSTDTQYF
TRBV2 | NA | CGAAGSEGEPYNSPLHF
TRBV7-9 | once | CASSDPTGNEETQYF
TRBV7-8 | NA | CASSLGLQYYEQHF
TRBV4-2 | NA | CASSQGADEQFF
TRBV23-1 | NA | CASSHLSRQVRTGELFF
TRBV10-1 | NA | CASSAKRGVYEQYF